Each of the 24 T cell receptor beta chains below was sequenced from the same sample in a study of PD-L1 blockade in urothelial cancer. Repertoires were generated with immunoSEQ multiplex PCR, while TCRdb's copy carries only in-frame clones and drops some. The repertoire holds 29,000 or so clones, roughly 86% seen once, with around 2.9% in the top ten. The source material was PBMCs, sampled around atezolizumab (anti-PD-L1) treatment. The receptors stem from a man between 50 and 59 years old with urothelial cancer.

This clone was counted once. The chain combines TRBV30 with TRBJ2-7; 9 bases are shared with TRBD1. CDR1 is GTSNPN, CDR2 SVGIG, per germline (reference sequence). The CDR3 runs to 11 residues. V was pared by 7 bases and J by 3 bases, with 1 base of the junction left unmatched. DNA of the CDR3: TGTGCCTACAGGGGGCACTACGAGCAGTACTTC. As protein: CAYRGHYEQYF. Combining the CDR3 with reference TRBV30 and TRBJ2-7 gives the whole variable domain SQTIHQWPATLVQPVGSPLSLECTVEGTSNPNLYWYRQAAGRGLQLLFYSVGIGQISSEVPQNLSASRPQDRQFILSSKKLLLSDSGFYLCAYRGHYEQYFGPGTRLTVT.

This chain links TRBV7-8 with TRBJ1-4; 7 positions agree with TRBD1. Germline CDR1 and CDR2: SGHVS and FQNEAQ. This CDR3 is 16 amino acids long. J lost 10 bases, V lost 1 base, and 12 bases had no gene match. CDR3 sequence reads: CASSLGKGASGGKLFF. The CDR3 region has the DNA TGTGCCAGCAGCTTAGGCAAGGGGGCGAGTGGTGGAAAACTGTTTTTT.

The chain is built from TRBV2 and TRBJ1-5, with TRBD1 identical over 7 bases. Germline trimming cut 6 bases from V and 6 bases from J; bases unmatched to any gene: 11. The CDR3 contains 15 residues. The germline V gene has CDR1 SNHLY and CDR2 FYNNEI. The CDR3 DNA sequence: TGTGCCAGCAGGGCTAACAGGGGAGAGGGTCAGCCCCAGCATTTT. This codes for CASRANRGEGQPQHF.

The rearrangement joins TRBV27 to TRBJ2-1; 8 bases align to TRBD2. This CDR3 spans 14 amino acids. Per the germline V gene, CDR1 is MNHEY and CDR2 is SMNVEV (reference sequence). V trimming: 6 bases; J trimming: 9 bases; junction bases outside the gene matches: 10. The CDR3 region is CASSIGLARGEQFF. The CDR3 DNA is TGTGCCAGCAGCATAGGACTAGCAAGGGGTGAGCAGTTCTTC.

The genes are TRBV30 and TRBJ1-1; 7 positions match TRBD1. Germline lookup yields CDR1 GTSNPN and CDR2 SVGIG (reference sequence). The trim removed 2 bases at V and 9 bases at J, leaving 12 bases unmatched. The length of the CDR3 is 14 residues. The CDR3 is CAWSFRDRNKKAFF. The CDR3 bases are TGTGCCTGGAGTTTTAGGGACAGAAATAAAAAAGCTTTCTTT.

This CDR3 is CASSRGQSATNEKLFF. The CDR3 DNA is TGTGCCAGCTCCAGGGGACAGAGCGCAACTAATGAAAAACTGTTTTTT. V and J are TRBV27 and TRBJ1-4, with 7 bases identical to TRBD1. CDR1 and CDR2 (germline): MNHEY, SMNVEV (reference sequence). This CDR3 has 16 amino acids. V was clipped by 8 bases and J by 0 bases; unmatched bases: 9.

This chain uses TRBV4-1 with TRBJ2-3; D might be TRBD2 (5 bases). The germline CDR1 and CDR2 sequences are MGHRA and YSYEKL. This CDR3 has 15 amino acids. V gave up 2 bases and J gave up 2 bases, with 11 bases separating them. CDR3 sequence (DNA): TGCGCCAGCAGCCAACAAGGAGGTTCCACAGATACGCAGTATTTT. Protein sequence: CASSQQGGSTDTQYF.

The chain uses TRBV27 and TRBJ2-2; D is possibly TRBD1 (6 bases). The V end was cut by 2 bases, the J end by 0 bases, with 10 bases between. Germline V CDR1 and CDR2: MNHEY, SMNVEV (reference sequence). The CDR3 contains 16 residues. CDR3 in amino acids: CASSLPTGTNTGELFF. CDR3 in DNA: TGTGCCAGCAGTTTACCTACAGGGACGAACACCGGGGAGCTGTTTTTT.

The rearrangement joins TRBV6-5 to TRBJ1-1, with TRBD1 matching over 8 bases. After removal of 8 bases from V and 2 bases from J, the junction contained 7 bases not matched to a gene. The CDR3 runs to 14 residues. Germline V lookup: CDR1 MNHEY, CDR2 SVGAGI. CDR3 region: CASGNRGSNTEAFF. CDR3 sequence (DNA): TGTGCCAGCGGCAACAGGGGGTCTAACACTGAAGCTTTCTTT.

The gene calls are TRBV4-3 and TRBJ1-4; D may be TRBD1 (6 bases). Germline V gene lookup returns CDR1 LGHNA and CDR2 YSLEER. The CDR3 is made up of 17 amino acids. The V gene lost 1 base and the J gene lost 0 bases, with 12 bases spanning the gap. Written as DNA, the CDR3 is TGCGCCAGCAGCCAAGGTACAGGGCCAGCAACTAATGAAAAACTGTTTTTT. It codes for CASSQGTGPATNEKLFF.

The chain recombines TRBV15 with TRBJ2-7, with TRBD2 matching 9 bases. The CDR3 is 17 amino acids. Germline V CDR1 and CDR2: LNHNV, YYDKDF (reference sequence). J was trimmed by 2 bases and V by 0 bases; bases with no gene match: 8. CDR3 sequence reads: CATSRDHVAGAAYEQYF. As DNA, the CDR3 is TGTGCCACCAGCAGAGATCACGTAGCGGGGGCCGCCTACGAGCAGTACTTC.

The chain is built from TRBV18 and TRBJ2-2; unclear D gene. In germline, CDR1 is KGHSH, CDR2 LQKENI. V dropped 3 bases and J dropped 4 bases, with 9 bases sitting between them. CDR3 length: 14 residues. In DNA form, the CDR3 reads TGTGCCAGCTCACCCCGACTGATCACCGGGGAGCTGTTTTTT. Its protein product is CASSPRLITGELFF.

The chain uses TRBV9 and TRBJ1-3; D is possibly TRBD1 (5 bases). The CDR3 sequence is 17 residues long. V lost 3 bases, J lost 3 bases, and 19 bases lay in between. Germline CDR1 reads SGDLS; CDR2 reads YYNGEE. The CDR3 is CASSAPSVGGFGNTIYF. DNA for the CDR3: TGTGCCAGCAGCGCCCCAAGTGTGGGGGGTTTTGGAAACACCATATATTTT.

V and J are TRBV14 and TRBJ2-7, with 12 bases fitting TRBD1. The CDR3 loop spans 14 amino acids. V lost 4 bases and J lost 6; bases outside the gene matches: 4. Germline CDR1 is SGHDN and CDR2 is FVKESK. The CDR3 loop is CASSPGQGAIEQYF. In DNA form, the CDR3 reads TGTGCCAGCAGCCCGGGACAGGGGGCGATCGAGCAGTACTTC.

The chain joins TRBV5-5 to TRBJ2-3, with D perhaps TRBD1 (5 bases). The CDR3 covers 15 residues. The V end lost 2 bases, the J end lost 2 bases, and 12 bases lay between the germline ends. Germline values: CDR1 SGHKS, CDR2 YYEKEE (reference sequence). The CDR3 spells CASSFRTGLTDTQYF. As DNA, the CDR3 is TGTGCCAGCAGCTTTCGAACAGGTCTCACAGATACGCAGTATTTT.

The rearrangement joins TRBV7-3 to TRBJ1-2; no clear D. Deletions cut 0 bases from V and 7 bases from J, with 15 bases between. Germline V gene sequence: CDR1 SGHTA, CDR2 FQGTGA. The length of the CDR3 is 15 residues. In DNA, the CDR3 is TGTGCCAGCAGCTTAACGCCGGGTTTGTCTAGTGGCTACACCTTC. Translation gives CASSLTPGLSSGYTF.

The CDR3 bases are TGTGCCAGCAGCTTAGAAGCAGGGGGGTACACCGGGGAGCTGTTTTTT. Protein: CASSLEAGGYTGELFF. This chain connects TRBV11-2 to TRBJ2-2; D perhaps matches TRBD1 (7 bases). V was clipped by 0 bases and J by 3 bases, with 11 bases between them. From germline, CDR1 is SGHAT and CDR2 FQNNGV. The CDR3 contains 16 residues.

The chain joins TRBV7-8 to TRBJ2-1; 8 bases match TRBD2. The J segment lost 3 bases and the V segment lost 0 bases, leaving 10 bases of the junction unmatched. CDR1 SGHVS and CDR2 FQNEAQ come from the germline V gene. The CDR3 spans 18 residues. The CDR3 sequence is CASSLAYGAGGVYNEQFF. The DNA of the CDR3 is TGTGCCAGCAGCTTAGCGTACGGGGCGGGGGGTGTCTACAATGAGCAGTTCTTC.

This clone was counted only a few times. A junction boundary mismatches the germline segment, possibly from a read error. V and J are TRBV25-1 and TRBJ1-2; 7 bases match TRBD1. Germline CDR1 reads MGHDK; CDR2 reads SYGVNS. The CDR3 is made up of 11 amino acids. The CDR3 reads CASSGQGQGDF. CDR3 bases: TGTGCCAGCAGTGGCCAGGGGCAGGGGGACTTC.

CDR3 nucleotides: TGTGCCAGCAATGGCGGGGGAACAGAGACCCAGTACTTC. Residues: CASNGGGTETQYF. The chain links TRBV2 to TRBJ2-5, with TRBD2 matching 7 bases. The CDR3 loop spans 13 amino acids. Germline lookup yields CDR1 SNHLY and CDR2 FYNNEI. The J segment lost 4 bases and the V segment lost 7 bases, leaving 6 bases of the junction unmatched.

The chain couples TRBV27 to TRBJ2-7; 7 bases map to TRBD2. With 6 bases clipped from V and 4 bases from J, the junction kept 12 bases outside the gene matches. The CDR3 sequence is 15 residues long. Germline CDR1 and CDR2: MNHEY and SMNVEV (reference sequence). CDR3 region: CASSDPSGATYEQYF. The CDR3 coding sequence is TGTGCCAGCAGCGACCCTAGCGGAGCGACATACGAGCAGTACTTC.

The gene calls are TRBV7-3 and TRBJ2-7, with D perhaps TRBD1 (6 bases). Trimming left V 5 bases short and J 3 bases short, with 17 bases between. CDR3 size: 15 residues. Per the germline V gene, CDR1 is SGHTA and CDR2 is FQGTGA. The CDR3 loop reads CASSPGQPGHYEQYF. The CDR3 bases are TGTGCCAGCAGCCCGGGACAACCGGGGCACTACGAGCAGTACTTC.

This clone was seen a handful of times. The rearrangement joins TRBV30 to TRBJ2-2; a possible D gene is TRBD2 (6 bases). Trimming stripped 2 bases from V and 5 bases from J, with 15 bases between. Germline values: CDR1 GTSNPN, CDR2 SVGIG (reference sequence). The CDR3 sequence is 15 residues long. CDR3 in DNA: TGTGCCTGGAGTAACCGGGGGTTCGGGACCGGGGAGCTGTTTTTT. Protein: CAWSNRGFGTGELFF.

The chain carries TRBV5-1 and TRBJ2-5, with 7 positions matching TRBD1. The CDR3 is made up of 14 amino acids. Germline values: CDR1 SGHRS, CDR2 YFSETQ. V was pared by 5 bases and J by 5 bases, with 9 bases of the junction left unmatched. The CDR3 loop is CASSSQGTGETQYF. The CDR3 DNA is TGCGCCAGCAGTTCACAGGGGACGGGGGAGACCCAGTACTTC. Full variable domain (rest looked up from reference TRBV5-1 and TRBJ2-5): KAGVTQTPRYLIKTRGQQVTLSCSPISGHRSVSWYQQTPGQGLQFLFEYFSETQRNKGNFPGRFSGRQFSNSRSEMNVSTLELGDSALYLCASSSQGTGETQYFGPGTRLLVL.